The 32 T cell receptor beta chains in this list originate from one sample, sequenced in a study of T cells expressing NK-cell markers. TCRdb reprocessed the 5' RACE reads and stores each CDR3 protein as one record, lacking DNA. This sample's clone table lists approximately 420,000 distinct CDR3 sequences. Sequenced input: blood T cells: a sorted CD56 or NKG2C T cell subset, CD4+ or CD8+ T cells, or bulk PBMC T cells (not recorded which). The origin of the receptors is a woman in her forties or fifties in good health.

The chain's CDR3 is CASSQDGGSGRLGQFF. This rearrangement joins TRBV3-1 to TRBJ2-1; the TCRdb D gene call, TRBD2, has no DNA to confirm it. Germline CDR1 LGHDT, CDR2 YNNKEL (reference sequence). There are 16 residues in the CDR3.

The chain uses TRBV5-1 and TRBJ2-2. The CDR3 contains 13 residues. Germline V CDR1 and CDR2: SGHRS, YFSETQ. The CDR3 loop is CASSLGNTGELFF.

The gene calls are TRBV19 and TRBJ1-5; TCRdb proposes TRBD1, but this gene call is untestable without DNA. The germline V gene has CDR1 LNHDA and CDR2 SQIVND (reference sequence). The CDR3 contains 12 residues. The CDR3 loop is CASTGQGRPQHF.

The chain joins TRBV4-2 to TRBJ2-3; TCRdb designates TRBD2, a call that cannot be tested without DNA. Germline V CDR1 and CDR2: LGHNA, YNFKEQ. The length of the CDR3 is 16 residues. The CDR3: CASSQGRDYTTDTQYF.

This rearrangement joins TRBV25-1 to TRBJ2-1; TCRdb's D call, TRBD2, is unchecked because there is no DNA. The germline V gene encodes CDR1 MGHDK and CDR2 SYGVNS. This CDR3 comprises 16 residues. The CDR3 region is CASSGLAGVRGNEQFF. The variable domain in full, with the rest retrieved from reference TRBV25-1 and TRBJ2-1, is EADIYQTPRYLVIGTGKKITLECSQTMGHDKMYWYQQDPGMELHLIHYSYGVNSTEKGDLSSESTVSRIRTEHFPLTLESARPSHTSQYLCASSGLAGVRGNEQFFGPGTRLTVL.

CDR3 in amino acids: CASSLVGLPAATDTQYF. This sequence joins TRBV5-1 and TRBJ2-3; the D call of TRBD2 rests on TCRdb alone, since no DNA is present to check it. From germline, CDR1 is SGHRS and CDR2 YFSETQ. The CDR3 length is 17 residues.

The V gene is TRBV5-1, the J gene TRBJ1-1; the D call from TCRdb, TRBD1, cannot be confirmed without DNA. Per germline, CDR1 SGHRS and CDR2 YFSETQ. The CDR3 is 16 residues long. The CDR3: CASSLRTGNMNTEAFF.

V usage is TRBV10-3 and J usage is TRBJ2-3; with no DNA, the TCRdb D assignment of TRBD1 cannot be verified. Per the germline V gene, CDR1 is ENHRY and CDR2 is SYGVKD. The CDR3 is 15 amino acids. CDR3 sequence reads: CAISADRIGTWTQYF.

This sequence joins TRBV5-1 and TRBJ2-5; TCRdb reports TRBD2, a call that lacks DNA to check it against. Germline V gives CDR1 SGHRS, CDR2 YFSETQ. This CDR3 contains 14 residues. CDR3 amino acids: CASSLQLVGETQYF.

V gene TRBV7-9 combines with J gene TRBJ2-2; TCRdb indicates TRBD2, and absent DNA this call remains unverified. Germline CDR1 and CDR2: SEHNR and FQNEAQ (reference sequence). This CDR3 is 13 amino acids long. CDR3 residues: CASSPEGTGELFF.

The chain recombines TRBV12-3 or TRBV12-4 with TRBJ1-5; the D call of TRBD1 rests on TCRdb alone, since no DNA is present to check it. The CDR3 is made up of 14 amino acids. The CDR3 loop reads CASTKDRPLAPQHF.

The V and J genes are TRBV4-1 and TRBJ1-2; TCRdb's D call, TRBD1, is unchecked because there is no DNA. Germline CDR1 MGHRA, CDR2 YSYEKL. This CDR3 contains 15 residues. CDR3 loop: CASSQDPGVGYGYTF.

This chain connects TRBV18 to TRBJ2-3; the TCRdb call, TRBD2, lacks DNA for checking. CDR1 and CDR2 from the germline V gene are KGHSH and LQKENI. The CDR3 length is 15 residues. CDR3 loop: CASFLPGSSTDTQYF.

CDR3 loop: CASSVSLQGIGGELFF. The chain employs TRBV9 and TRBJ2-2. There are 16 residues in the CDR3. Per germline, CDR1 SGDLS and CDR2 YYNGEE. Together with reference TRBV9 and TRBJ2-2, the CDR3 gives the full variable domain: DSGVTQTPKHLITATGQRVTLRCSPRSGDLSVYWYQQSLDQGLQFLIQYYNGEERAKGNILERFSAQQFPDLHSELNLSSLELGDSALYFCASSVSLQGIGGELFFGEGSRLTVL.

J is TRBJ2-7 and V is TRBV5-1; TCRdb calls TRBD2, which cannot be checked without DNA. From germline, CDR1 is SGHRS and CDR2 YFSETQ. This CDR3 has 16 amino acids. CDR3 protein: CASSFRGLAGVYEQYF. The whole variable domain, filled in from reference TRBV5-1 and TRBJ2-7, reads KAGVTQTPRYLIKTRGQQVTLSCSPISGHRSVSWYQQTPGQGLQFLFEYFSETQRNKGNFPGRFSGRQFSNSRSEMNVSTLELGDSALYLCASSFRGLAGVYEQYFGPGTRLTVT.

The genes are TRBV20-1 and TRBJ2-5; the TCRdb call, TRBD1, lacks DNA for checking. The CDR3 length is 12 residues. Germline CDR1 reads DFQATT; CDR2 reads SNEGSKA (reference sequence). The CDR3 region is CSARGGEETQYF.

V gene TRBV19 combines with J gene TRBJ1-2. Germline assignment: CDR1 LNHDA and CDR2 SQIVND (reference sequence). The CDR3 extends over 12 amino acids. The CDR3 spells CASTGSPYGYTF. Full variable domain (missing parts from reference TRBV19 and TRBJ1-2): DGGITQSPKYLFRKEGQNVTLSCEQNLNHDAMYWYRQDPGQGLRLIYYSQIVNDFQKGDIAEGYSVSREKKESFPLTVTSAQKNPTAFYLCASTGSPYGYTFGSGTRLTVV.

This chain links TRBV10-1 with TRBJ2-1; as DNA is missing, the TRBD2 call by TCRdb cannot be tested. Germline assignment: CDR1 WNHNN and CDR2 SYGVQD (reference sequence). The CDR3 contains 17 residues. This chain's CDR3 is CASSETPGAGGPYEQFF.

V gene TRBV20-1 combines with J gene TRBJ2-7; no DNA is available, so the TRBD1 call from TCRdb remains unchecked. Germline V gives CDR1 DFQATT, CDR2 SNEGSKA (reference sequence). This CDR3 region has 15 residues. The CDR3: CSARDYGTESYEQYF.

The rearrangement joins TRBV12-3 or TRBV12-4 to TRBJ2-1; no DNA is available, so the TRBD1 call from TCRdb remains unchecked. The CDR3 sequence is 14 residues long. CDR3 region: CASLKGGEDNEQFF.

The chain recombines TRBV27 with TRBJ2-1; the D gene TCRdb calls, TRBD1, cannot be checked with no DNA. Germline values: CDR1 MNHEY, CDR2 SMNVEV (reference sequence). This CDR3 region has 15 residues. The CDR3 reads CASSLSPHPGTGKFF.

The V call is TRBV12-3 or TRBV12-4, the J call TRBJ2-7; the D call of TRBD2 rests on TCRdb alone, since no DNA is present to check it. This CDR3 comprises 14 residues. The chain's CDR3 is CASSFGQAPYEQYF.

The J gene is TRBJ2-3, the V gene TRBV5-1; TCRdb returns TRBD2, unconfirmable since there is no DNA. The CDR3 is 14 residues long. CDR1 and CDR2 from the germline V gene are SGHRS and YFSETQ. CDR3 region: CASSTSGTSDTQYF.

The chain joins TRBV29-1 to TRBJ1-1; TCRdb indicates TRBD1, and absent DNA this call remains unverified. The CDR3 is made up of 11 amino acids. Per germline, CDR1 SQVTM and CDR2 ANQGSEA. CDR3 residues: CSVDRVVEAFF.

This chain connects TRBV20-1 to TRBJ2-1; TCRdb outputs TRBD2, but without DNA this stays unchecked. The CDR3 consists of 17 residues. Looked up from germline, CDR1 is DFQATT and CDR2 is SNEGSKA (reference sequence). The CDR3 reads CDNLTPNRTSGYNEQFF.

CDR3 residues: CASGQYSNQPQHF. The rearrangement joins TRBV10-3 to TRBJ1-5; TCRdb calls TRBD1, which cannot be checked without DNA. The CDR3 contains 13 residues. Germline-derived CDR1 and CDR2 are ENHRY and SYGVKD.

The chain combines TRBV7-2 with TRBJ2-3. The length of the CDR3 is 14 residues. Looked up from germline, CDR1 is SGHTA and CDR2 is FQGNSA. The CDR3 region is CASSRDLRTDTQYF.

J is TRBJ2-3 and V is TRBV7-2; TCRdb's D call of TRBD2 is untestable without DNA. The CDR3 consists of 15 residues. The V gene's germline CDR1 is SGHTA and CDR2 FQGNSA. This CDR3 is CASSSPAGRTDTQYF.

The V gene is TRBV29-1, the J gene TRBJ2-6. Germline V gene sequence: CDR1 SQVTM, CDR2 ANQGSEA. The CDR3 contains 14 residues. CDR3 loop: CSVSTSSGANVLTF.

The chain carries TRBV18 and TRBJ1-1; TCRdb proposes TRBD1, but this gene call is untestable without DNA. The CDR3 runs to 16 residues. From germline, CDR1 is KGHSH and CDR2 LQKENI. CDR3 in amino acids: CASSALQATSNTEAFF.

V usage is TRBV20-1 and J usage is TRBJ2-3; TCRdb's assignment of TRBD2 cannot be checked, as there is no DNA. The CDR3 sequence is 15 residues long. Germline assignment: CDR1 DFQATT and CDR2 SNEGSKA (reference sequence). This chain's CDR3 is CSASLSGVGTDTQYF.

This chain joins TRBV20-1 and TRBJ2-5; TCRdb's D call, TRBD2, is unchecked because there is no DNA. CDR1 and CDR2 from the germline V gene are DFQATT and SNEGSKA (reference sequence). This CDR3 has 14 residues. The CDR3 loop is CSANIGRAGETQYF.